The rows below give T cell receptor beta chains drawn from one sample of a study of cytomegalovirus exposure and HLA in healthy donors. The data were produced by immunoSEQ multiplex PCR, yet TCRdb's version contains in-frame clones alone and is incomplete. The sample comprises 150,000 to 200,000 clones, around 80% of which are singletons, and about 1.1% rests with the top ten. Sequenced sample: PBMCs. These receptor sequences come from a woman between 35 and 50 years old in good health and CMV-seronegative. The CDR3 runs from the conserved cysteine through the conserved F or W. The D gene is left open where the match is weak. The size entry is marked missing in some rows and otherwise reads once, few, many or a size class.

TRBJ2-1 | TRBD2 | TRBV27 | NA | TGTGCCATTGTTCCCTCTCGGACTAGCGGGAGGGCCTACCACAATGAGCAGTTCTTC | CAIVPSRTSGRAYHNEQFF
TRBJ2-7 | TRBD2 | TRBV19 | NA | TGTGCCAGTAGTACGGGACTAGCGGGAACCTACGAGCAGTACTTC | CASSTGLAGTYEQYF
TRBJ2-7 | NA | TRBV7-8 | NA | TGTGCCAGCAGCTTAGCCGAACTCTCCTACGAGCAGTACTTC | CASSLAELSYEQYF
TRBJ2-5 | NA | TRBV18 | NA | TGTGCCAGCTCACGCGAGGTCCAAGAGACCCAGTACTTC | CASSREVQETQYF
TRBJ1-4 | NA | TRBV7-2 | NA | TGTGCCAGCACCTCCGACAGCTCCCTCGAAAAACTGTTTTTT | CASTSDSSLEKLFF
TRBJ2-7 | TRBD1 | TRBV19 | NA | TGTGCCAGTAGTATCACAGGGGGTCGGGGTTACGAGCAGTACTTC | CASSITGGRGYEQYF
TRBJ1-2 | TRBD1 | TRBV7-2 | NA | TGTGCCAGCAGCCCGACGACAGGGGACTATGGCTACACCTTC | CASSPTTGDYGYTF
TRBJ2-1 | TRBD2 | TRBV30 | once | TGTGCCTGGTTGGGACTAGCGGGAGGGAGATTCTTCTTC | CAWLGLAGGRFFF
TRBJ2-3 | TRBD2 | TRBV30 | NA | TGTGCCTGGAGTGGCGGGAGGGCCGCAGATACGCAGTATTTT | CAWSGGRAADTQYF
TRBJ2-1 | NA | TRBV7-2 | NA | TGTGCCAGCAGCTTCAAGATACTAGCAGCCTACAATGAGCAGTTCTTC | CASSFKILAAYNEQFF
TRBJ1-5 | NA | TRBV5-6 | NA | TGTGCCAGCAGCTCTGACAGTAGCAATCAGCCCCAGCATTTT | CASSSDSSNQPQHF
TRBJ2-7 | TRBD1 | TRBV13 | NA | TGTGCCAGCAGCCCCCGGTTTGGGGACAGCTCGTCCGAGCAGTACTTC | CASSPRFGDSSSEQYF
TRBJ2-1 | TRBD2 | TRBV6-6 | NA | TGTGCCAGCAGTTACTCACTAGCGGGAGGGCCCAATGAGCAGTTCTTC | CASSYSLAGGPNEQFF
TRBJ2-7 | NA | TRBV7-2 | NA | TGTGCCAGCAGCTTAGGGCAGGGGCTTTACTACGAGCAGTACTTC | CASSLGQGLYYEQYF
TRBJ2-7 | NA | TRBV6-5 | once | TGTGCCGCCTGGGCAGGGGAGTCCTACGAGCAGTACTTC | CAAWAGESYEQYF
TRBJ1-4 | NA | TRBV10-3 | NA | TGTGCCATCAGTGAGTCATTGGCTCTTAATGAAAAACTGTTTTTT | CAISESLALNEKLFF
TRBJ1-1 | TRBD1 | TRBV27 | NA | TGTGCCAGCAGTCAAAACAGGGGAACTGAAGCTTTCTTT | CASSQNRGTEAFF
TRBJ2-7 | TRBD1 | TRBV10-3 | NA | TGTGCCATCAGTGAGAGGACCGGGACAGGGGGGAACGAGCAGTACTTC | CAISERTGTGGNEQYF
TRBJ1-5 | NA | TRBV19 | NA | TGTGCCAGTAGTATTGGGCAGGGCACCAATCAGCCCCAGCATTTT | CASSIGQGTNQPQHF
TRBJ2-3 | TRBD2 | TRBV29-1 | NA | TGCAGCGTTGAAGTCGGGGCTAGCGGGGGAGGAACGCAGTATTTT | CSVEVGASGGGTQYF
TRBJ2-7 | TRBD1 | TRBV15 | NA | TGTGCCACCAGCAGAGCTAGGGACAGGGTGTGGGAGCAGTACTTC | CATSRARDRVWEQYF
TRBJ2-5 | NA | TRBV19 | NA | TGTGCCAGTAGCAACCGGAGCGGAGGGTATTTGGAGACCCAGTACTTC | CASSNRSGGYLETQYF
TRBJ2-1 | NA | TRBV11-3 | once | TGTGCCAGCAGCGTCACAGGGAGGGGTGAGCAGTTCTTC | CASSVTGRGEQFF
TRBJ2-5 | TRBD1 | TRBV2 | NA | TGTGCCAGCCTGGGACAGGATGCAGAGACCCAGTACTTC | CASLGQDAETQYF
TRBJ1-4 | TRBD1 | TRBV10-3 | NA | TGTGCCATCAGTGTAGGGACAGCCCTGAGGAATGAAAAACTGTTTTTT | CAISVGTALRNEKLFF
TRBJ1-1 | NA | TRBV6-5 | NA | TGTGCCAGCAGTCTCCGGACAGACTGGACTGAAGCTTTCTTT | CASSLRTDWTEAFF
TRBJ1-2 | NA | TRBV2 | NA | TGTGCCAGCAGTGCCCAGGGAACAACCTATGGCTACACCTTC | CASSAQGTTYGYTF
TRBJ2-5 | TRBD1 | TRBV7-6 | NA | TGTGCCAGCAGCTTAGGACAGGGGGTGAAAGAGACCCAGTACTTC | CASSLGQGVKETQYF
TRBJ1-5 | NA | TRBV19 | NA | TGTGCCAGTAGTGGCGACAGAATTCCCAATCAGCCCCAGCATTTT | CASSGDRIPNQPQHF
TRBJ1-2 | NA | TRBV15 | NA | TGTGCCACCAGCAGAGGTAGCAAGGAGTATGGCTACACCTTC | CATSRGSKEYGYTF
TRBJ1-2 | TRBD1 | TRBV4-1 | NA | TGCGCCAGCAGCCAGCTCGGGACAGGTCAGTCCAACTATGGCTACACCTTC | CASSQLGTGQSNYGYTF
TRBJ1-3 | NA | TRBV13 | NA | TGTGCCAGCAGCTTAGACCGAGGTACTGGAAACACCATATATTTT | CASSLDRGTGNTIYF
TRBJ2-5 | NA | TRBV5-6 | NA | TGTGCCAGCAGCTCAAATGAGAAGACCCAGTACTTC | CASSSNEKTQYF
TRBJ2-3 | NA | TRBV2 | NA | TGTGCCAGCAGCATACTAGCCGGGGGCACAGATACGCAGTATTTT | CASSILAGGTDTQYF
TRBJ2-2 | NA | TRBV6-5 | NA | TGTGCCAGCAGGTCTACAGGGTTGGGGGAGCTGTTTTTT | CASRSTGLGELFF
TRBJ1-2 | TRBD1 | TRBV5-6 | few | TGTGCCAGCAGCTTAGCGACAGGGTTTGGTTATGGCTACACCTTC | CASSLATGFGYGYTF
TRBJ1-1 | TRBD1 | TRBV9 | NA | TGTGCCAGCAGCCCAGGGGGCAGGGGCCCCACTGAAGCTTTCTTT | CASSPGGRGPTEAFF
TRBJ1-2 | NA | TRBV7-3 | NA | TGTGCCAGCAGCTTAACGATTGGCGGGTCTGAGGGCTACACCTTC | CASSLTIGGSEGYTF
TRBJ2-5 | NA | TRBV7-3 | few | TGTGCCAGCAGCTTAACGGGCGGGCAAGAGACCCAGTACTTC | CASSLTGGQETQYF
TRBJ2-2 | NA | TRBV25-1 | once | TGTGCCAGCAGCGAGGGCGCCTACGTTACGCCGGGGGAGCTGTTTTTT | CASSEGAYVTPGELFF
TRBJ1-1 | NA | TRBV19 | NA | TGTGCCAGTAGGGTACAAGGAGCGGGGTTAAGAACTGAAGCTTTCTTT | CASRVQGAGLRTEAFF
TRBJ1-1 | NA | TRBV14 | NA | TGTGCCAGCAGCCAAGATCGGACAGCTAAAGAGTTTAGAGTCACTGAAGCTTTCTTT | CASSQDRTAKEFRVTEAFF
TRBJ2-3 | TRBD2 | TRBV7-9 | NA | TGTGCCAGCAGCCGCGGGGTGGGACTAGCGGGAGGCGCAGATACGCAGTATTTT | CASSRGVGLAGGADTQYF
TRBJ1-2 | TRBD1 | TRBV6-1 | NA | TGTGCCAGCATTTTAGGGGCAGGGGGCGATGGCTACACCTTC | CASILGAGGDGYTF
TRBJ1-1 | TRBD1 | TRBV7-8 | NA | TGTGCCAGCATTCGAACGGGGACAGGGAATGAGGGAGCTTTCTTT | CASIRTGTGNEGAFF
TRBJ1-6 | TRBD1 | TRBV5-4 | once | TGTGCCAGCAGCGGGGACAGAAACTATTCACCCCTCCACTTT | CASSGDRNYSPLHF
TRBJ1-2 | NA | TRBV19 | NA | TGTGCCAGTAGTATAGGCGGCGATCCTTATGGCTACACCTTC | CASSIGGDPYGYTF
TRBJ2-1 | NA | TRBV15 | NA | TGTGCCACCAGCAGAGATGGGCGAGCCCACAATGAGCAGTTCTTC | CATSRDGRAHNEQFF
TRBJ1-1 | NA | TRBV7-2 | NA | TGTGCCAGCAGCTTGGAGACAGTGATCTTTGAAGCTTTCTTT | CASSLETVIFEAFF
TRBJ2-1 | NA | TRBV5-1 | NA | TGCGCCAGCAGCTTACGTGCTAGCGACAGCTACAATGAGCAGTTCTTC | CASSLRASDSYNEQFF
TRBJ2-2 | TRBD2 | TRBV5-8 | NA | TGTGCCAGTCGAGCGGGAGGGCTCACCGGGGAGCTGTTTTTT | CASRAGGLTGELFF
TRBJ2-1 | NA | TRBV29-1 | few | TGCAGCGTTGACGGACTCCAAACGGGTGATGAGCAGTTCTTC | CSVDGLQTGDEQFF
TRBJ1-5 | NA | TRBV19 | NA | TGTGCCAGTAGTCTCTCCAGGGTCGGTCAGCCCCAGCATTTT | CASSLSRVGQPQHF
TRBJ1-4 | TRBD1 | TRBV6-1 | NA | TGTGCCACATCCGGGACAGCCAATGAAAAACTGTTTTTT | CATSGTANEKLFF
TRBJ2-3 | TRBD2 | TRBV5-4 | once | TGTGCCAGCAGCCTAGCGGGACCCACAGATACGCAGTATTTT | CASSLAGPTDTQYF
TRBJ1-1 | TRBD1 | TRBV7-3 | few | TGTGCCAGCAGCTTAGGGGCAGGGGGGAAGAACACTGAAGCTTTCTTT | CASSLGAGGKNTEAFF
TRBJ1-1 | TRBD1 | TRBV11-3 | NA | TGTGCCAGCAGCACCCTACAGGGGACTGAAGCTTTCTTT | CASSTLQGTEAFF
TRBJ1-3 | TRBD1 | TRBV6-1 | NA | TGTGCCAGCCTCACCCCAGGGACAGCCGGAAACACCATATATTTT | CASLTPGTAGNTIYF
TRBJ1-1 | NA | TRBV7-3 | NA | TGTGCCAGCAGCTTATGGGCAGGGGTTGAAGCTTTCTTT | CASSLWAGVEAFF